The rows below give T cell receptor beta chains drawn from one sample of a study of blood T cell repertoires in COVID-19. Sequencing was performed with immunoSEQ multiplex PCR; in TCRdb, only in-frame clones are kept and a portion is missing. The repertoire includes roughly 200,000 clones, 84% of them detected once, and roughly 7% sits in the top ten. What was sequenced was peripheral blood. These receptor sequences come from an elderly woman with COVID-19, enrolled during active disease. Both conserved end residues are part of each CDR3. The order of the fields is J gene, clone size, D gene, V gene, CDR3 DNA, CDR3 protein. The D gene is left open where the match is weak. Rows give clone size only sometimes, using once, few, many, or a class for an expanded clone.

TRBJ2-2 | . | TRBD1 | TRBV5-1 | TGCGCCAGCAGCTTGGACCGGGACAGGGGGTCGAACACCGGGGAGCTGTTTTTT | CASSLDRDRGSNTGELFF
TRBJ2-3 | . | TRBD1 | TRBV5-1 | TGCGCCAGCAGCTTGGTGAAGCAGGGGGCCACAGATACGCAGTATTTT | CASSLVKQGATDTQYF
TRBJ2-7 | . | . | TRBV6-5 | TGTGCCAGCAGTTTCCGGGATCCCGTCTACGAGCAGTACTTC | CASSFRDPVYEQYF
TRBJ1-4 | . | TRBD1 | TRBV6-5 | TGTGCCAGCAAGTTCAGGGGGCCTAGTGAAAAACTGTTTTTT | CASKFRGPSEKLFF
TRBJ2-3 | . | TRBD1 | TRBV2 | TGTGCCAGCAGTGAGTACGGGACAGGCCAAACAGATACGCAGTATTTT | CASSEYGTGQTDTQYF
TRBJ2-7 | . | TRBD1 | TRBV24-1 | TGTGCCACCCCCCGGACAGGGGCCTCCTACGAGCAGTACTTC | CATPRTGASYEQYF
TRBJ1-5 | . | . | TRBV2 | TGTGCCAGCACCCGAATGCCGGAGTTAGGTCAGCCCCAGCATTTT | CASTRMPELGQPQHF
TRBJ2-7 | . | TRBD2 | TRBV5-8 | TGTGCCAGCAGCTTAGCGGGAGGGCTGGGCGAGCAGTACTTC | CASSLAGGLGEQYF
TRBJ2-1 | once | . | TRBV11-3 | TGTGCCAGCAGCCCGGGGGGCCACAATGAGCAGTTCTTC | CASSPGGHNEQFF
TRBJ2-1 | once | TRBD1 | TRBV7-9 | TGTGCCAGCAGCTTAAGGGGGCGGGCCGGGCATGAGCAGTTCTTC | CASSLRGRAGHEQFF
TRBJ1-1 | . | . | TRBV9 | TGTGCCAGCAGCGTAGGGCTTGGTTCGGGACAGAACACTGAAGCTTTCTTT | CASSVGLGSGQNTEAFF
TRBJ1-5 | . | . | TRBV19 | TGTGCCAGTAAGTTTATGTCAGGGTTTGGTAATCAGCCCCAGCATTTT | CASKFMSGFGNQPQHF
TRBJ1-3 | . | . | TRBV3-1/TRBV3-2 | TGTGCCAGCAGCCAAACTCTCCGGGGGTCTGGAAACACCATATATTTT | CASSQTLRGSGNTIYF
TRBJ2-1 | . | . | TRBV6-5 | TGTGCCAGCACAGGGGATCAGCTCGATGAGCAGTTCTTC | CASTGDQLDEQFF
TRBJ1-6 | . | TRBD1 | TRBV4-1 | TGCGCCAGCAGCGAATCTGGGACAGGGCCTAATTCACCCCTCCACTTT | CASSESGTGPNSPLHF
TRBJ2-3 | . | . | TRBV6-5 | TGTGCCAGCAGTTACTCCGGCGGGGGCGGAGATACGCAGTATTTT | CASSYSGGGGDTQYF
TRBJ2-6 | . | . | TRBV11-2 | TGTGCCAGCAGCTTTGGCTCTGGCGGCTCTGGGGCCAACGTCCTGACTTTC | CASSFGSGGSGANVLTF
TRBJ1-2 | . | . | TRBV9 | TGTGCCAGCAGCGTAGCGGCAGGGGACTATGGCTACACCTTC | CASSVAAGDYGYTF
TRBJ2-7 | . | . | TRBV5-5 | TGTGCCAGCAGCGATAGCAGGGTATTTTTCCACGAGCAGTACTTC | CASSDSRVFFHEQYF
TRBJ2-3 | once | TRBD2 | TRBV5-1 | TGCGCCAGCAGCCCCGGGACTAGCGGTAACACAGATACGCAGTATTTT | CASSPGTSGNTDTQYF
TRBJ2-7 | few | TRBD1 | TRBV5-1 | TGCGCCAGCAGCGCCCAGGGACAGAGCCACGAGCAGTACTTC | CASSAQGQSHEQYF
TRBJ1-2 | . | . | TRBV19 | TGTGCCAGTAGTCCGCGGGGACCTGGGGGCTACACCTTC | CASSPRGPGGYTF
TRBJ1-3 | . | . | TRBV19 | TGTGCCAGTAGTATTAGCGGAACTGGAAACACCATATATTTT | CASSISGTGNTIYF
TRBJ2-2 | once | . | TRBV12-3/TRBV12-4 | TGTGCCAGCAGTTTAAGGGGGACCGGGGAGCTGTTTTTT | CASSLRGTGELFF
TRBJ2-1 | . | TRBD1 | TRBV12-5 | TGTGCTAGTGGTTTAGGACAGGGGGGGGACAATGAGCAGTTCTTC | CASGLGQGGDNEQFF
TRBJ1-1 | . | . | TRBV9 | TGTGCCAGCAGCACTAAGGCAGGGGCCTTGAACACTGAAGCTTTCTTT | CASSTKAGALNTEAFF
TRBJ1-2 | . | TRBD1 | TRBV5-1 | TGCGCCAGCAGCTTGGAACAGGGGATTGACGGCTACACCTTC | CASSLEQGIDGYTF
TRBJ2-6 | . | . | TRBV6-1 | TGTGCCAGCAGTGAACTAGGGGGAGGGGCCAACGTCCTGACTTTC | CASSELGGGANVLTF
TRBJ1-1 | once | . | TRBV5-1 | TGCGCCAGCAGCTTGGATGTTGGGGGGACTGAAGCTTTCTTT | CASSLDVGGTEAFF
TRBJ1-3 | . | . | TRBV2 | TGTGCCAGCAGTGAACCGGGGGATGTCAGAAACACCATATATTTT | CASSEPGDVRNTIYF
TRBJ2-7 | . | TRBD2 | TRBV5-1 | TGCGCCAGCAGCTTGGCTAGCGGGGAACTCTACGAGCAGTACTTC | CASSLASGELYEQYF
TRBJ1-5 | . | . | TRBV6-5 | TGTGCCAGCAGCAGGGTGAATCAGCCCCAGCATTTT | CASSRVNQPQHF
TRBJ2-7 | . | TRBD2 | TRBV28 | TGTGCCAGCAAAGGGGGGACTAGCGGATACCGAGTAGACTTC | CASKGGTSGYRVDF
TRBJ2-1 | . | TRBD2 | TRBV18 | TGTGCCAGCTCACTACCGAGGGCGGGGGGGCCGACGGAGCAGTTCTTC | CASSLPRAGGPTEQFF
TRBJ2-7 | . | . | TRBV18 | TGTGCCAGCTCCCCAGGCGGGTACGAGCAGTACTTC | CASSPGGYEQYF
TRBJ2-5 | . | . | TRBV2 | TGTGCCAGCAGTCGAGAGACCCAGTACTTC | CASSRETQYF
TRBJ1-2 | . | . | TRBV3-1/TRBV3-2 | TGTGCCAGCAGCCCCCAGAACAACAACTATGGCTACACCTTC | CASSPQNNNYGYTF
TRBJ1-3 | few | . | TRBV10-3 | TGTGCCATCAGTGAGTCGGGGACATCTGGAAACACCATATATTTT | CAISESGTSGNTIYF
TRBJ1-3 | . | TRBD1 | TRBV18 | TGTGCCAGCTCACCTCTCATAGCTGGACAGGTCGCCGGGAGAGGAAACACCATATATTTT | CASSPLIAGQVAGRGNTIYF
TRBJ1-5 | . | . | TRBV6-2/TRBV6-3 | TGTGCCAGCAGCGTGAGGTATAGCAATCAGCCCCAGCATTTT | CASSVRYSNQPQHF
TRBJ1-1 | . | TRBD1 | TRBV19 | TGTGCCAGTTCACGACAGGGAGTCAGAATGAACACTGAAGCTTTCTTT | CASSRQGVRMNTEAFF
TRBJ1-6 | . | TRBD1 | TRBV27 | TGTGCCAGCAGTTTGGGGCGACAGGGAAATTCACCCCTCCACTTT | CASSLGRQGNSPLHF
TRBJ2-7 | few | . | TRBV5-4 | TGTGCCAGCAGCTTGGTCGGGTCAGGGGAGCAGTACTTC | CASSLVGSGEQYF
TRBJ1-2 | . | . | TRBV12-3/TRBV12-4 | TGTGCCAGCAGTTCCGCCCGGGATGGCTACACCTTC | CASSSARDGYTF
TRBJ2-5 | . | TRBD1 | TRBV5-4 | TGTGCCAGCAGCCGGGGGACAGGGTCCCTGGAGACCCAGTACTTC | CASSRGTGSLETQYF
TRBJ1-6 | . | . | TRBV28 | TGTGCCAGCCGAGAGACACTCGCGGGAATCTCACCCCTCCACTTT | CASRETLAGISPLHF
TRBJ1-1 | . | . | TRBV18 | TGTGCCAGCTCACCCTCGGGCGGGCAGGAAGCTTTCTTT | CASSPSGGQEAFF